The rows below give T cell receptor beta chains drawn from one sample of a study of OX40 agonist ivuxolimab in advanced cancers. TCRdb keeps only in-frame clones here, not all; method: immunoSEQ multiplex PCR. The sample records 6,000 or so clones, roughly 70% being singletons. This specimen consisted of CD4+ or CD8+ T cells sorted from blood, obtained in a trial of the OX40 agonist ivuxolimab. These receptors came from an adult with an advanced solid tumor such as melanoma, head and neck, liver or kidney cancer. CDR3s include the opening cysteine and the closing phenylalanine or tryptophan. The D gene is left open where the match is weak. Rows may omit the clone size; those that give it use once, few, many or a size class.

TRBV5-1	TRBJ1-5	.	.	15	CASSLGGTSNQPQHF
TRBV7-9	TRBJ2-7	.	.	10	CASSSGEQYF
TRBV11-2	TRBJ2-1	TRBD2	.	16	CASSLDTSGTHNEQFF
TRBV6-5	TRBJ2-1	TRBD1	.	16	CASSYSPRGRVSEQFF
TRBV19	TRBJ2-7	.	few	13	CASSISDFYEQYF
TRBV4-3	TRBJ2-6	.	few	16	CASSQGPSSGANVLTF
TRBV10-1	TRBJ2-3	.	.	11	CASSATDTQYF
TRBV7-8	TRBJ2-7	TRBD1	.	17	CASSLGTGGLLSYEQYF
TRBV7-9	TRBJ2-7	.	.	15	CASSYSVGTSYEQYF
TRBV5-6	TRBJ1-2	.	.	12	CASSLAWGGYTF
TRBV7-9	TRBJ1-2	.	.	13	CASSTGLWKSYTF
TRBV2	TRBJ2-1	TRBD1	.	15	CASSGTGRSYNEQFF
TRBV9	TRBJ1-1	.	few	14	CASSVDGENTEAFF
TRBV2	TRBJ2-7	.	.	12	CASSLTIYEQYF
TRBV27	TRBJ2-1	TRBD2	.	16	CASSFRRTSPYNEQFF
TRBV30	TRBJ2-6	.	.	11	CAGSGANVLTF
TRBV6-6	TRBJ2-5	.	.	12	CASRTVEETQYF
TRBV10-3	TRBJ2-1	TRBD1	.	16	CAISLRDRVGSGEQFF
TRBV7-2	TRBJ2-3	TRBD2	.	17	CASSLGLAGASTDTQYF
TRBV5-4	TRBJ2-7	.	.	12	CASSLGTYEQYF
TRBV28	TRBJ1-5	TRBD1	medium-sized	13	CASQYRGNQPQHF
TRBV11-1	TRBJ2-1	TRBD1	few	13	CASVGGTGSEQFF
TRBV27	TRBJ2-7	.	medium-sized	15	CASSFGGGHSYEQYF